The 10 T cell receptor beta chains given below trace back to one sample, sequenced in a study of T cell responses to AZD1222 COVID-19 vaccine. Produced via immunoSEQ multiplex PCR; TCRdb's table is partial and in-frame only. The profile shows tens of thousands of clones, roughly 82% of them singletons. The specimen comprised peripheral blood, sampled on day 0 of AZD1222 vaccination. These TCRs come from an adult in good health.

This chain links TRBV19 with TRBJ1-5; no clear D. Germline values: CDR1 LNHDA, CDR2 SQIVND (reference sequence). Trimming pared 8 bases from V and 4 bases from J, leaving 9 bases between. This CDR3 region has 12 residues. In nucleotides, the CDR3 is TGTGCCAGTCCTGACGGGAATCAGCCCCAGCATTTT. This gives the protein CASPDGNQPQHF.

The V call is TRBV18, the J call TRBJ2-2; D is ambiguous. The germline V and J ends were trimmed by 0 bases and 1 base, with 12 bases remaining between them. This CDR3 spans 17 amino acids. CDR1 and CDR2 (germline): KGHSH, LQKENI. CDR3: CASSPPFRLGNTGELFF. The CDR3 nucleotides read TGTGCCAGCTCACCACCGTTCCGTTTGGGGAACACCGGGGAGCTGTTTTTT.

V usage is TRBV6-5 and J usage is TRBJ1-1; 7 nucleotides match TRBD1. Germline values: CDR1 MNHEY, CDR2 SVGAGI. This CDR3 is 15 amino acids long. Trimming at V came to 8 bases and at J to 0 bases, leaving 9 bases not matched to a gene. The CDR3 DNA is TGTGCCAGCCTGGGGACAGAAGATGTGAACACTGAAGCTTTCTTT. Its translation: CASLGTEDVNTEAFF.

The sample holds one count of this clone. The chain carries TRBV7-9 and TRBJ2-3; no clear D. Trimming shortened V by 1 base and J by 2 bases, and 13 bases separated the two germline ends. The CDR3 spans 16 residues. Germline values: CDR1 SEHNR, CDR2 FQNEAQ (reference sequence). CDR3 region: CASSLGTAPLTDTQYF. The CDR3 DNA sequence: TGTGCCAGCAGCTTAGGAACGGCACCCCTCACAGATACGCAGTATTTT. The entire variable domain, with the rest obtained from reference TRBV7-9 and TRBJ2-3, is as follows: DTGVSQNPRHKITKRGQNVTFRCDPISEHNRLYWYRQTLGQGPEFLTYFQNEAQLEKSRLLSDRFSAERPKGSFSTLEIQRTEQGDSAMYLCASSLGTAPLTDTQYFGPGTRLTVL.

This chain's CDR3 is CASSLERNGYTF. The CDR3 nucleotides are TGTGCCAGCAGCTTGGAGCGGAACGGCTACACCTTC. The gene calls are TRBV5-4 and TRBJ1-2, with unresolved D. V lost 0 bases and J 8 bases, leaving 8 bases between the germline ends. The CDR3 covers 12 residues. Per the germline V gene, CDR1 is SGHNT and CDR2 is YYREEE (reference sequence).

In this sample, this clone turned up once. This chain links TRBV7-2 with TRBJ1-1; unclear D gene. CDR3 length: 12 residues. Per the germline V gene, CDR1 is SGHTA and CDR2 is FQGNSA. V was pared by 5 bases and J by 7 bases, with 11 bases between. CDR3 in amino acids: CASSPEAGEAFF. CDR3 nucleotide sequence: TGTGCCAGCAGCCCTGAGGCAGGTGAAGCTTTCTTT.

This rearrangement joins TRBV2 to TRBJ1-5, with TRBD1 as a possible D gene (6 bases). Germline V CDR1 and CDR2: SNHLY, FYNNEI. V was pared by 6 bases and J by 1 base, with 13 bases between. The CDR3 loop spans 15 amino acids. This CDR3 reads CASSRQATSNQPQHF. CDR3 in DNA: TGTGCCAGCAGCAGACAGGCAACCAGCAATCAGCCCCAGCATTTT.

The chain carries TRBV6-5 and TRBJ2-3; 13 positions match TRBD2. Germline V CDR1 and CDR2: MNHEY, SVGAGI. The CDR3 length is 15 residues. Trimming took 6 bases from V and 6 from J; bases not matched to a gene: 6. As DNA, the CDR3 is TGTGCCAGCAGAACGGGACTAGCGGGGCGGGATACGCAGTATTTT. It codes for CASRTGLAGRDTQYF.

J is TRBJ1-1 and V is TRBV3-1 (or the pseudogene TRBV3-2); 7 bases are a match to TRBD1. This CDR3 region has 16 residues. J gave up 6 bases and V 1 base, and 11 bases lay outside the gene matches. Germline V gene lookup returns CDR1 LGHDT and CDR2 YNNKEL (reference sequence). CDR3 sequence: CASSQGTGWVRAEAFF. For the CDR3, the DNA is TGTGCCAGCAGCCAAGGGACAGGCTGGGTGAGAGCTGAAGCTTTCTTT.

V and J are TRBV30 and TRBJ1-6, with D perhaps matching TRBD1 (5 bases). The CDR3 has 13 amino acids. The V gene lost 3 bases and the J gene lost 8 bases, with 11 bases spanning the gap. From germline, CDR1 is GTSNPN and CDR2 SVGIG (reference sequence). In nucleotides, the CDR3 is TGTGCCTGGAGCCCGGGGCGGGATTCACCCCTCCACTTT. Its translation is CAWSPGRDSPLHF.